This T cell receptor beta chain was documented in a study of T cells after yellow fever vaccination. TCRdb reanalysed the 5' RACE reads using MiXCR and keeps one entry per CDR3 protein. The table lists 300,000 to 400,000 distinct CDR3 sequences, about 4% of them singletons, with 20% to 30% in the top ten. J gave up 5 bases and V 3 bases, and 12 bases lay outside the gene matches. Germline CDR1 SGHRS, CDR2 YFSETQ. This CDR3 region has 19 residues. There are a few counts of this clonotype. This clonotype was sampled from a man between 18 and 29 years old who received the YFV17D yellow fever vaccine. Source: PBMCs, taken 5 days after the yellow fever booster vaccination. The gene calls are TRBV5-1 and TRBJ2-3, with 16 bases identical to TRBD2. CDR3: CASSSSGTSGGAQGDTQYF. Here the CDR3 DNA reads TGCGCCAGCAGCTCCTCCGGGACTAGCGGGGGGGCTCAGGGAGATACGCAGTATTTT.